This T cell receptor (beta chain) was found in a study of human T cells and chemical hapten exposure. In TCRdb, the RACE reads were re-called with MiXCR into one record per CDR3 protein. The sample yields 70,000 to 90,000 distinct CDR3 sequences, more than 9% seen once. Time point in this sample: patch test 2, 6 weeks after DPC sensitization. Sample treatment: therapeutic diphenylcyclopropenone sensitization with weekly scalp DPC. Prior to application of each patch test, blood was drawn. General study results and limits: Relative to control repertoires, expanded TCRs gave rise to significantly more large CDR3 similarity clusters. Those TCRs sitting above 1 in 1000 frequency stayed the same with DPC sensitization.

Points on this clonotype: Its antigen is not known.

The germline V and J ends were trimmed by 5 bases and 5 bases, with 16 bases remaining between them. CDR3 length: 14 amino acids. Germline V gives CDR1 SGHAT, CDR2 FQNNGV. The chain carries TRBV11-2 and TRBJ2-7; weak D call: TRBD2 (5 bases). Material: whole blood, obtained in connection with sensitization to the hapten diphenylcyclopropenone (DPC). This sequence originates from a woman aged 50 to 65 with alopecia areata. Some clones in this sample may be carry-over from other donors' samples. The DNA for the CDR3 is TGTGCCAGCAGCGGAGGATCAGGTCTAAACGAGCAGTACTTC. This sequence encodes CASSGGSGLNEQYF.